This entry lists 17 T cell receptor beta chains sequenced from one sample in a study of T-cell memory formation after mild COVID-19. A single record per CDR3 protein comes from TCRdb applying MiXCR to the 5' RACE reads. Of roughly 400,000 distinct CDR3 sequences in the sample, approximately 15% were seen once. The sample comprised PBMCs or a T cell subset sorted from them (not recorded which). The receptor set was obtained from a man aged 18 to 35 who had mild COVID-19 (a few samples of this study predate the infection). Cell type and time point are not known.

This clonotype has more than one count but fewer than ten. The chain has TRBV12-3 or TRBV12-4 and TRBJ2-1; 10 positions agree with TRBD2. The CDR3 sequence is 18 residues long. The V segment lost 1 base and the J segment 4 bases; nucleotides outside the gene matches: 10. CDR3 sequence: CASSLEAPTSGEYNEQFF. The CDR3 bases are TGTGCCAGCAGTTTAGAGGCCCCCACTAGCGGGGAATACAATGAGCAGTTCTTC.

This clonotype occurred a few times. The CDR3 coding sequence is TGCGCCAGCAGCCAGGGGGGCCCCCCCTACGAGCAGTACTTC. Its translation is CASSQGGPPYEQYF. The rearrangement joins TRBV4-1 to TRBJ2-7; D might be TRBD1 or TRBD2, each matching 6 bases. The CDR3 runs to 14 residues. V lost 3 bases and J lost 2, with 11 bases in between. Germline V gene data show CDR1 as MGHRA and CDR2 as YSYEKL.

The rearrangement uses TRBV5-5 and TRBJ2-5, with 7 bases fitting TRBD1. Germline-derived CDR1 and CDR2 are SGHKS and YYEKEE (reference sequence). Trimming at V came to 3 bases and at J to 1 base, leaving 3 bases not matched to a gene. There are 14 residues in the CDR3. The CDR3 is CASSWGQSQETQYF. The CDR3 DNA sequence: TGTGCCAGCAGCTGGGGACAGAGCCAAGAGACCCAGTACTTC. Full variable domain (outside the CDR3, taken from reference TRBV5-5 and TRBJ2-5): DAGVTQSPTHLIKTRGQQVTLRCSPISGHKSVSWYQQVLGQGPQFIFQYYEKEERGRGNFPDRFSARQFPNYSSELNVNALLLGDSALYLCASSWGQSQETQYFGPGTRLLVL.

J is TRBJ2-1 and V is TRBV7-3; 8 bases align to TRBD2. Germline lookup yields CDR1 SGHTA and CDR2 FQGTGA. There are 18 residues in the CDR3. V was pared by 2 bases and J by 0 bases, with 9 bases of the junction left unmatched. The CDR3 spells CASSLYPQSGGSYNEQFF. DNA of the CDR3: TGTGCCAGCAGCTTATACCCCCAAAGCGGGGGCTCCTACAATGAGCAGTTCTTC.

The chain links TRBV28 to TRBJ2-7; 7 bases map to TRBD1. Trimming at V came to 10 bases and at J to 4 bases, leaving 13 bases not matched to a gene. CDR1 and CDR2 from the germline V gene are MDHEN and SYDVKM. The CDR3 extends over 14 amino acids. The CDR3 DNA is TGTGCCACGAACCCAGGGGGATCGATTTACGAGCAGTACTTC. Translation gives CATNPGGSIYEQYF.

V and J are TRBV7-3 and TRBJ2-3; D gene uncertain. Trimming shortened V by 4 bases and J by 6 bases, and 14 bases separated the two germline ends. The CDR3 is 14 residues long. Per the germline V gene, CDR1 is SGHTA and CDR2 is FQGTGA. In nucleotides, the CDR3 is TGTGCCAGCAGCTCCGGACCGATGCAGGATACGCAGTATTTT. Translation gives CASSSGPMQDTQYF.

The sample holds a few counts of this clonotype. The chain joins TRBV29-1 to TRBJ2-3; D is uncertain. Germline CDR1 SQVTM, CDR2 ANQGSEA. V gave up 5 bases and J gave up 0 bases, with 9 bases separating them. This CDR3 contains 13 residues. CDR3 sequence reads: CSVSRTSTDTQYF. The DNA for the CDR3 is TGCAGCGTTTCGCGTACTAGCACAGATACGCAGTATTTT.

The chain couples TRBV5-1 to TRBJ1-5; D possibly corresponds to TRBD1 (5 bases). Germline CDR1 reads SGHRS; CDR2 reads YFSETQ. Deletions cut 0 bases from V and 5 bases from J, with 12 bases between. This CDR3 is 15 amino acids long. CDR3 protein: CASSLAGQGDQPQHF. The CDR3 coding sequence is TGCGCCAGCAGCTTGGCCGGGCAGGGTGATCAGCCCCAGCATTTT. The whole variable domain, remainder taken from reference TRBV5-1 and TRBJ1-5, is KAGVTQTPRYLIKTRGQQVTLSCSPISGHRSVSWYQQTPGQGLQFLFEYFSETQRNKGNFPGRFSGRQFSNSRSEMNVSTLELGDSALYLCASSLAGQGDQPQHFGDGTRLSIL.

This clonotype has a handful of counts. Here the CDR3 reads CASRWGPGVNIQYF. CDR3 sequence (DNA): TGTGCCAGCAGGTGGGGGCCTGGGGTAAACATTCAGTACTTC. The chain links TRBV5-4 to TRBJ2-4; perhaps TRBD1 as D (6 bases). Germline V gene lookup returns CDR1 SGHNT and CDR2 YYREEE (reference sequence). This CDR3 has 14 amino acids. Trimming pared 5 bases from V and 6 bases from J, leaving 15 bases between.

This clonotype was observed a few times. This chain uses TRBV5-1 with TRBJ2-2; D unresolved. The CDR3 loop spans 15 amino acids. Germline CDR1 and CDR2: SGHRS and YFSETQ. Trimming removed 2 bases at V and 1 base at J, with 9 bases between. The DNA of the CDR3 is TGCGCCAGCAGCTTTCCCGCCAGGAACACCGGGGAGCTGTTTTTT. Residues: CASSFPARNTGELFF.

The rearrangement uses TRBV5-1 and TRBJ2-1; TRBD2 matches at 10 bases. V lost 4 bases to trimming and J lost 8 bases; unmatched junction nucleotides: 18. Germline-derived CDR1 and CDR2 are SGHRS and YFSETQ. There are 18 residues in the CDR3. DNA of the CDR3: TGCGCCAGCAGCCACCCATGGGCCAGCGGGGGGGCCATGGATGAGCAGTTCTTC. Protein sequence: CASSHPWASGGAMDEQFF.

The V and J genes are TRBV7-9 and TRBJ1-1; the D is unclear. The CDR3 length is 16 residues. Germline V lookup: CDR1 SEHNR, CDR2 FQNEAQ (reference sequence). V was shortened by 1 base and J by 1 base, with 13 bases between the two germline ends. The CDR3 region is CASSLGVRLSNTEAFF. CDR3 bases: TGTGCCAGCAGCTTAGGGGTGCGGCTCTCGAACACTGAAGCTTTCTTT. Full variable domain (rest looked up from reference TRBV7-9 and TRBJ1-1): DTGVSQNPRHKITKRGQNVTFRCDPISEHNRLYWYRQTLGQGPEFLTYFQNEAQLEKSRLLSDRFSAERPKGSFSTLEIQRTEQGDSAMYLCASSLGVRLSNTEAFFGQGTRLTVV.

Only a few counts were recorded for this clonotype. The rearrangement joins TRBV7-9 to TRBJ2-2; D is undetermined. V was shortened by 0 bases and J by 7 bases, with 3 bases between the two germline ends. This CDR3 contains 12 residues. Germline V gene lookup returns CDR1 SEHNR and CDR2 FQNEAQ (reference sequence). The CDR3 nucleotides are TGTGCCAGCAGCTTAGCGTTCGGGGAGCTGTTTTTT. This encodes CASSLAFGELFF.

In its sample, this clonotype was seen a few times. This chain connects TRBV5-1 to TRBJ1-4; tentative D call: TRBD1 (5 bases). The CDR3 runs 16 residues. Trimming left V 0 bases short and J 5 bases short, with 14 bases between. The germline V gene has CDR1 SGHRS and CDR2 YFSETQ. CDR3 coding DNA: TGCGCCAGCAGCTTGGGGATGGGGCCCTTGAATGAAAAACTGTTTTTT. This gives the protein CASSLGMGPLNEKLFF.

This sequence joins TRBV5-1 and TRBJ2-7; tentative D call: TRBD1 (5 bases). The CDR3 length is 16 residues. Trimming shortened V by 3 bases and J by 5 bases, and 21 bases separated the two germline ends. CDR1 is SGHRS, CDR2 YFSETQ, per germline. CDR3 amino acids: CASSSVVVQGRNEQYF. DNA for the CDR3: TGCGCCAGCAGCTCGGTCGTCGTGCAGGGTAGGAACGAGCAGTACTTC. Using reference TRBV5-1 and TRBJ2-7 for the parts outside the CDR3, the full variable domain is KAGVTQTPRYLIKTRGQQVTLSCSPISGHRSVSWYQQTPGQGLQFLFEYFSETQRNKGNFPGRFSGRQFSNSRSEMNVSTLELGDSALYLCASSSVVVQGRNEQYFGPGTRLTVT.

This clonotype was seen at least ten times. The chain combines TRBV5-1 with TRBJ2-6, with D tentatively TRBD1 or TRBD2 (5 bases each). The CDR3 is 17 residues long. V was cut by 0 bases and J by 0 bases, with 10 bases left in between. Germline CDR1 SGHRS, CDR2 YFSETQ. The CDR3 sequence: CASSLEGRRSGANVLTF. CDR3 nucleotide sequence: TGCGCCAGCAGCTTGGAGGGACGGCGCTCTGGGGCCAACGTCCTGACTTTC.

The CDR3 DNA reads TGTGCCAGCAGTTTTGTCGGACCCTCCTACGAGCAGTACTTC. It codes for CASSFVGPSYEQYF. The V and J genes are TRBV27 and TRBJ2-7; no clear D gene. The CDR3 extends over 14 amino acids. Germline V gives CDR1 MNHEY, CDR2 SMNVEV (reference sequence). Between the trimmed V and J ends, which lost 3 bases and 0 bases, there was a span of 9 bases.